This T cell receptor beta chain emerged from a study of OX40 agonist ivuxolimab in advanced cancers. Across the whole study: A history of anti-PD-1, anti-PD-L1 or anti-CTLA-4 therapy was acceptable, and roughly 40% had some.

Study findings and constraints: Certain nonresponding patients likewise had low normalized T-cell clonal expansion.

The repertoire was sequenced with immunoSEQ multiplex PCR; TCRdb's copy has only in-frame clones and lacks some. The sample lists roughly 50,000 clones, approximately 90% seen once, with approximately 8.3% in the top ten. Researchers took blood at baseline, on cycle 4 day 1, and on cycle 7 day 1. A word on this clone: Its antigen is currently unknown.

This CDR3 has 15 amino acids. Between the trimmed V and J ends, which lost 4 bases and 0 bases, there was a span of 12 bases. Germline V gives CDR1 SGDLS, CDR2 YYNGEE. The material sequenced was CD4+ or CD8+ T cells sorted from blood, taken in a trial of the OX40 agonist ivuxolimab. This receptor was obtained from an adult with an advanced solid tumor such as melanoma, head and neck, liver or kidney cancer. V usage is TRBV9 and J usage is TRBJ2-3; D gene uncertain. The CDR3 loop reads CASSFPESSTDTQYF. The CDR3 bases are TGTGCCAGCAGCTTTCCCGAATCTAGCACAGATACGCAGTATTTT.